These T cell receptor beta chains were read from a single sample in a study of blood T cell repertoires in COVID-19. TCRdb's table, derived via immunoSEQ multiplex PCR, lists solely in-frame clones and lacks some. The profile shows some 190,000 clones, around 82% of them singletons. The sequencing sample was made of peripheral blood. Source of these receptors: an elderly woman with active or convalescent COVID-19. The CDR3 runs from the conserved cysteine through the conserved F or W. D genes are given only for firm matches. Not every row has a clone size; where given, it reads once, few, many or a size class.

NA	TRBV10-1	NA	TRBJ1-1	14	CASSEGESGSEAFF	TGCGCCAGCAGTGAAGGGGAATCGGGCTCGGAAGCTTTCTTT
NA	TRBV4-1	TRBD1	TRBJ1-2	16	CASSQDFTGGGYGYTF	TGCGCCAGCAGCCAAGATTTTACAGGGGGCGGCTATGGCTACACCTTC
NA	TRBV20-1	TRBD2	TRBJ2-2	15	CSASQAGGPAGELFF	TGCAGTGCTAGTCAAGCGGGAGGGCCAGCCGGGGAGCTGTTTTTT
NA	TRBV28	NA	TRBJ1-2	14	CASTDWGGNYGYTF	TGTGCCAGCACCGATTGGGGGGGAAACTATGGCTACACCTTC
NA	TRBV18	NA	TRBJ1-5	15	CASSPGAGFDQPQHF	TGTGCCAGCTCACCAGGTGCAGGGTTCGATCAGCCCCAGCATTTT
NA	TRBV11-2	NA	TRBJ2-1	11	CASSSRDEQFF	TGTGCCAGCAGCTCCCGGGATGAGCAGTTCTTC
NA	TRBV7-9	TRBD1	TRBJ2-7	14	CASSLQGAVYEQYF	TGTGCCAGCAGCCTACAGGGGGCAGTCTACGAGCAGTACTTC
NA	TRBV6-6	NA	TRBJ2-2	13	CASSSSNTGELFF	NA
few	TRBV2	TRBD1	TRBJ1-6	17	CASSDRALDRYNSPLHF	TGTGCCAGCAGTGACCGAGCTCTGGACAGGTACAATTCACCCCTCCACTTT
NA	TRBV10-3	NA	TRBJ1-2	12	CAISLDSYGYTF	TGTGCCATCAGCCTGGACAGCTATGGCTACACCTTC
NA	TRBV18	TRBD1	TRBJ1-1	16	CASSPGQVRAGSEAFF	TGTGCCAGCTCACCGGGACAGGTCCGCGCCGGCTCTGAAGCTTTCTTT
few	TRBV28	NA	TRBJ1-2	11	CASRLKYGYTF	TGTGCCAGCAGGCTAAAGTATGGCTACACCTTC
NA	TRBV19	TRBD1	TRBJ1-5	16	CASSPSRDRGNQPQHF	TGTGCCAGTAGTCCCTCCCGGGACAGAGGCAATCAGCCCCAGCATTTT
NA	TRBV6-5	NA	TRBJ1-1	15	CASRMTREPNTEAFF	TGTGCCAGCAGGATGACCCGGGAGCCGAACACTGAAGCTTTCTTT
NA	TRBV19	NA	TRBJ2-3	13	CASSIDRGDTQYF	TGTGCCAGTAGTATAGACCGGGGGGATACGCAGTATTTT
NA	TRBV5-1	NA	TRBJ1-2	15	CASSLALSGTHGYTF	TGCGCCAGCAGCTTGGCTCTATCAGGAACTCATGGCTACACCTTC
NA	TRBV7-3	NA	TRBJ1-6	15	CASSLIPGLGSPLHF	TGTGCCAGCAGCTTAATTCCGGGATTGGGTTCACCCCTCCACTTT
NA	TRBV6-5	NA	TRBJ2-2	15	CASSPGPHSTGELFF	TGTGCCAGCAGCCCAGGGCCGCATAGCACCGGGGAGCTGTTTTTT
NA	TRBV28	TRBD1	TRBJ2-3	15	CASSLRGQASDTQYF	TGTGCCAGCAGTTTAAGAGGACAGGCTTCAGATACGCAGTATTTT
NA	TRBV4-1	NA	TRBJ1-1	15	CASSHTGTPNTEAFF	TGCGCCAGCAGCCACACCGGGACACCAAACACTGAAGCTTTCTTT
NA	TRBV5-8	NA	TRBJ1-4	15	CASNAPGRVGEKLFF	TGTGCCAGCAACGCCCCCGGCAGGGTGGGTGAAAAACTGTTTTTT
NA	TRBV7-9	NA	TRBJ1-2	14	CASSRATEHYGYTF	TGTGCCAGCAGTCGAGCGACTGAACACTATGGCTACACCTTC
NA	TRBV3-1/TRBV3-2	TRBD2	TRBJ2-3	15	CASTWTSGRTDTQYF	TGTGCCAGCACCTGGACTAGCGGGCGCACAGATACGCAGTATTTT
NA	TRBV7-3	NA	TRBJ1-2	12	CASGESTYGYTF	TGTGCCAGCGGGGAGAGTACCTATGGCTACACCTTC
NA	TRBV7-8	NA	TRBJ1-2	14	CASSLEAGAYGYTF	TGTGCCAGCAGCTTAGAGGCAGGGGCCTATGGCTACACCTTC
NA	TRBV30	TRBD1	TRBJ1-5	14	CAWSGTGGSQPQHF	TGTGCCTGGAGCGGGACAGGGGGTAGTCAGCCCCAGCATTTT
NA	TRBV28	NA	TRBJ2-7	13	CASSLFQVGEQYF	TGTGCCAGCAGTTTATTCCAGGTAGGCGAGCAGTACTTC
NA	TRBV5-8	TRBD1	TRBJ1-5	14	CATGQGPSNQPQHF	TGTGCCACCGGACAGGGGCCCTCCAATCAGCCCCAGCATTTT
NA	TRBV13	TRBD2	TRBJ2-1	19	CASSPKGGSELAALNEQFF	TGTGCCAGCAGCCCAAAGGGGGGGTCGGAACTAGCGGCTTTAAATGAGCAGTTCTTC
NA	TRBV30	NA	TRBJ1-1	11	CAWSVGQGLWF	TGTGCCTGGAGTGTCGGGCAGGGCCTTTGGTTT
NA	TRBV18	TRBD1	TRBJ1-1	18	CASSPTPPGQGFNTEAFF	TGTGCCAGCTCACCAACCCCCCCGGGACAGGGGTTCAACACTGAAGCTTTCTTT
NA	TRBV25-1	TRBD1	TRBJ2-7	15	CASSEIGTGVYEQYF	TGTGCCAGCAGTGAAATCGGGACAGGGGTCTACGAGCAGTACTTC
NA	TRBV7-9	TRBD2	TRBJ2-3	17	CASIEPPSGSSGDTQYF	TGTGCCAGCATCGAACCGCCTAGCGGGAGTAGCGGGGATACGCAGTATTTT
NA	TRBV6-5	NA	TRBJ1-1	13	CASNLQGNTEAFF	TGTGCCAGCAACTTACAGGGGAACACTGAAGCTTTCTTT
few	TRBV7-2	NA	TRBJ1-1	15	CASSLGGGGRDEAFF	TGTGCCAGCAGCTTAGGTGGAGGGGGGAGGGATGAAGCTTTCTTT
once	TRBV28	TRBD2	TRBJ2-1	15	CASISSGRSYNEQFF	TGTGCCAGCATCTCTAGCGGCCGCTCCTACAATGAGCAGTTCTTC
NA	TRBV30	NA	TRBJ1-6	17	CAWSLYARRGYNSPLHF	TGTGCCTGGAGTCTATACGCCCGACGGGGATATAATTCACCCCTCCACTTT
few	TRBV7-8	TRBD1	TRBJ1-2	14	CASSLDRGGYGYTF	TGTGCCAGCAGCTTGGACAGGGGCGGCTATGGCTACACCTTC
few	TRBV30	NA	TRBJ1-3	21	CAWSVGFGTRHQRASGNTIYF	TGTGCCTGGAGTGTAGGATTTGGGACAAGACACCAGAGAGCCTCTGGAAACACCATATATTTT
NA	TRBV6-6	NA	TRBJ1-1	14	CASLPRAENTEAFF	TGTGCCAGTCTACCCAGGGCGGAGAACACTGAAGCTTTCTTT